These 27 T cell receptor beta chains were sequenced from one sample in a study of T cell repertoires in cytomegalovirus infection. TCRdb analysed the reads with MiXCR anew, one entry per CDR3 protein. Of some 170,000 distinct CDR3 sequences listed, roughly 15% are singletons. Material: CD8+ T cells from PBMCs. The receptor source for this set is a human donor in good health (CMV status not recorded). Some clones in this sample may be carry-over from other donors' samples.

This chain connects TRBV4-1 to TRBJ2-7, with a possible D match to TRBD1 (5 bases). Trimming shortened V by 3 bases and J by 2 bases, and 11 bases separated the two germline ends. The CDR3 length is 14 residues. Germline V gene lookup returns CDR1 MGHRA and CDR2 YSYEKL. Written as DNA, the CDR3 is TGCGCCAGCAGCCAGGCAGGGATGCCCTACGAGCAGTACTTC. It codes for CASSQAGMPYEQYF.

This clonotype has more than one count but fewer than ten. The chain uses TRBV7-2 and TRBJ2-6, with 7 bases that match TRBD1. Germline V CDR1 and CDR2: SGHTA, FQGNSA. With V trimmed by 5 bases and J by 0 bases, 13 bases remained unmatched. The CDR3 has 19 amino acids. The chain's CDR3 is CASSEDSGQSLSGANVLTF. The CDR3 DNA sequence: TGTGCCAGCAGCGAAGATTCGGGACAGTCCCTCTCTGGGGCCAACGTCCTGACTTTC. Filled out from reference TRBV7-2 and TRBJ2-6, the complete variable domain reads GAGVSQSPSNKVTEKGKDVELRCDPISGHTALYWYRQSLGQGLEFLIYFQGNSAPDKSGLPSDRFSAERTGGSVSTLTIQRTQQEDSAVYLCASSEDSGQSLSGANVLTFGAGSRLTVL.

This clonotype occurred a few times. The chain carries TRBV7-9 and TRBJ2-3; 9 nucleotides align to TRBD2. The V gene's germline CDR1 is SEHNR and CDR2 FQNEAQ (reference sequence). The CDR3 sequence is 13 residues long. Trimming took 5 bases from V and 10 from J; bases not matched to a gene: 7. CDR3 sequence reads: CASSGAGGPAQYF. The CDR3 DNA reads as TGTGCCAGCAGCGGGGCGGGGGGGCCGGCGCAGTATTTT.

A few counts support this clonotype. The chain employs TRBV5-1 and TRBJ1-1, with 9 bases matching TRBD1. Germline CDR1 and CDR2: SGHRS and YFSETQ. The CDR3 runs to 17 residues. The junction had 11 bases not matched to a gene; V was cut back by 0 bases and J by 5 bases. The CDR3 region has the DNA TGCGCCAGCAGCTTGGCCAGATCAACAGGGGGCCGGACTGAAGCTTTCTTT. It translates to CASSLARSTGGRTEAFF.

The chain couples TRBV4-1 to TRBJ2-7; D possibly matches TRBD1 or TRBD2 (5 bases each). V dropped 0 bases and J dropped 4 bases, with 13 bases sitting between them. CDR1 is MGHRA, CDR2 YSYEKL, per germline. The CDR3 consists of 15 residues. CDR3 nucleotide sequence: TGCGCCAGCAGCCAAGAACCCGGGGCGCGGTACGAGCAGTACTTC. Translating it yields CASSQEPGARYEQYF.

This clonotype came up a few times. The gene calls are TRBV20-1 and TRBJ1-6, with a tentative D call TRBD1 (6 bases). There are 14 residues in the CDR3. V was clipped by 3 bases and J by 14 bases, with 20 bases between them. Germline V gene lookup returns CDR1 DFQATT and CDR2 SNEGSKA (reference sequence). The chain's CDR3 is CSARPRDMDRALHF. The CDR3 nucleotides are TGCAGTGCTAGGCCTCGGGACATGGATAGGGCCCTCCACTTT.

The gene calls are TRBV7-9 and TRBJ1-1, with D possibly being TRBD1 (5 bases). Germline CDR1 is SEHNR and CDR2 is FQNEAQ (reference sequence). The ends were cut back, 7 bases at V and 5 bases at J, with 11 bases in the middle. This CDR3 spans 12 amino acids. The CDR3 nucleotides read TGTGCCAGCAACCTGGGGGGAACTGAAGCTTTCTTT. As protein: CASNLGGTEAFF.

This clonotype has only a few counts. V is TRBV4-3 and J is TRBJ1-2; TRBD1 agrees at 8 bases. J gave up 2 bases and V 6 bases, and 17 bases lay outside the gene matches. There are 18 residues in the CDR3. Germline assignment: CDR1 LGHNA and CDR2 YSLEER. The CDR3, as DNA: TGCGCCAGCAGTCGACAAATCATGACAGGGGAGACGAACTATGGCTACACCTTC. This translates into CASSRQIMTGETNYGYTF.

This chain connects TRBV7-9 to TRBJ1-4, with 7 nucleotides matching TRBD1. V was clipped by 3 bases and J by 12 bases; unmatched bases: 1. Per germline, CDR1 SEHNR and CDR2 FQNEAQ (reference sequence). The CDR3 contains 11 residues. This chain's CDR3 is CASSFGQELFF. DNA of the CDR3: TGTGCCAGCAGCTTCGGACAGGAACTGTTTTTT.

In regard to this clonotype: A much larger clone lies one base from this, so it may be a read error. The chain uses TRBV7-2 and TRBJ1-1; D ambiguous. In germline, CDR1 is SGHTA, CDR2 FQGNSA. Deletions cut 1 base from V and 7 bases from J, with 16 bases between. This CDR3 is built from 15 residues. The CDR3 sequence is CASSLVGQMVNEAFF. For the CDR3, the DNA is TGTGCCAGCAGCTTAGTCGGTCAGATGGTGAATGAAGCTTTCTTT. The entire variable domain, with the rest obtained from reference TRBV7-2 and TRBJ1-1, is as follows: GAGVSQSPSNKVTEKGKDVELRCDPISGHTALYWYRQSLGQGLEFLIYFQGNSAPDKSGLPSDRFSAERTGGSVSTLTIQRTQQEDSAVYLCASSLVGQMVNEAFFGQGTRLTVV.

This clonotype was found a few times. The chain employs TRBV7-2 and TRBJ1-2; unclear D gene. This CDR3 comprises 13 residues. V lost 5 bases, J lost 6 bases, and 13 bases lay in between. Germline CDR1 and CDR2: SGHTA and FQGNSA. The CDR3 is CASSPGGNDGYTF. CDR3 sequence (DNA): TGTGCCAGCAGCCCCGGAGGGAACGATGGCTACACCTTC. Combining the CDR3 with reference TRBV7-2 and TRBJ1-2 gives the whole variable domain GAGVSQSPSNKVTEKGKDVELRCDPISGHTALYWYRQSLGQGLEFLIYFQGNSAPDKSGLPSDRFSAERTGGSVSTLTIQRTQQEDSAVYLCASSPGGNDGYTFGSGTRLTVV.

This clonotype came up a few times. The chain uses TRBV2 and TRBJ2-7; tentatively, D is TRBD1 (5 bases). V was pared by 10 bases and J by 2 bases, with 15 bases between. Germline V gives CDR1 SNHLY, CDR2 FYNNEI. The CDR3 extends over 13 amino acids. Here the CDR3 DNA reads TGTGCCACCCAGGGAACCCCGACCTACGAGCAGTACTTC. Amino acids: CATQGTPTYEQYF.

This clonotype has a count of ten or more. The genes are TRBV11-2 and TRBJ2-1; D not certain. Trimming cost V 7 bases and J 1 base, with 11 bases left between them. The CDR3 is made up of 14 amino acids. The germline V gene has CDR1 SGHAT and CDR2 FQNNGV. CDR3 DNA: TGTGCCAGCACCGTCGAAAATTCCTACAATGAGCAGTTCTTC. This encodes CASTVENSYNEQFF.

The CDR3 DNA follows: TGTGCCAGCAGCTTAGGCCTAGGACAGGCGGGCAATCAGCCCCAGCATTTT. Protein sequence: CASSLGLGQAGNQPQHF. The chain has TRBV7-6 and TRBJ1-5; 7 bases map to TRBD1. The CDR3 contains 17 residues. Germline loops: CDR1 SGHVS, CDR2 FNYEAQ. With 1 base clipped from V and 2 bases from J, the junction kept 8 bases outside the gene matches. The whole variable domain, filled in from reference TRBV7-6 and TRBJ1-5, reads GAGVSQSPRYKVTKRGQDVALRCDPISGHVSLYWYRQALGQGPEFLTYFNYEAQQDKSGLPNDRFSAERPEGSISTLTIQRTEQRDSAMYRCASSLGLGQAGNQPQHFGDGTRLSIL.

This clonotype has just a few counts. The chain combines TRBV6-8 with TRBJ1-1, with D unresolved. The V end lost 0 bases, the J end lost 4 bases, and 9 bases lay between the germline ends. Germline CDR1 and CDR2: MNHGY and SAAAGT. The CDR3 covers 14 residues. The CDR3 reads CASSYSTGSTEAFF. Written as DNA, the CDR3 is TGTGCCAGCAGTTACTCGACTGGGTCCACTGAAGCTTTCTTT.

V is TRBV9 and J is TRBJ2-1; D is perhaps TRBD1 (5 bases). The germline V and J ends were trimmed by 4 bases and 8 bases, with 10 bases remaining between them. This CDR3 is 12 amino acids long. The V gene's germline CDR1 is SGDLS and CDR2 YYNGEE. The CDR3 DNA reads TGTGCCAGCAGCCAGGGTGAGGATGAGCAGTTCTTC. This codes for CASSQGEDEQFF. The entire variable domain, with the rest obtained from reference TRBV9 and TRBJ2-1, is as follows: DSGVTQTPKHLITATGQRVTLRCSPRSGDLSVYWYQQSLDQGLQFLIQYYNGEERAKGNILERFSAQQFPDLHSELNLSSLELGDSALYFCASSQGEDEQFFGPGTRLTVL.

This clonotype was picked up a small number of times. V usage is TRBV25-1 and J usage is TRBJ2-1, with D perhaps TRBD1 (6 bases). Germline-derived CDR1 and CDR2 are MGHDK and SYGVNS. This CDR3 comprises 14 residues. Trimming removed 0 bases from V and 10 bases from J, with 13 bases in between. The CDR3 DNA reads TGTGCCAGCAGTGAATATGTGGGGGCAGGAGAGCAGTTCTTC. Translation gives CASSEYVGAGEQFF.

The V gene is TRBV2, the J gene TRBJ2-7; D might be TRBD2 (6 bases). The ends were cut back, 6 bases at V and 2 bases at J, with 17 bases in the middle. The CDR3 is made up of 15 amino acids. Germline CDR1 reads SNHLY; CDR2 reads FYNNEI. CDR3 coding DNA: TGTGCCAGCAGGGAGGGAAGGATTGAGGCCTACGAGCAGTACTTC. Translation: CASREGRIEAYEQYF.

The J gene is TRBJ1-1, the V gene TRBV12-3 or TRBV12-4; the match to TRBD1 covers 10 bases. CDR3 length: 16 residues. With 4 bases clipped from V and 3 bases from J, the junction kept 8 bases outside the gene matches. DNA for the CDR3: TGTGCCAGCAGTTCGACAGGGGGCCGGTTGGACACTGAAGCTTTCTTT. Amino acid sequence: CASSSTGGRLDTEAFF.

The chain has TRBV7-9 and TRBJ1-6; 7 nucleotides agree with TRBD1. This CDR3 is 18 amino acids long. CDR1 and CDR2 from the germline V gene are SEHNR and FQNEAQ (reference sequence). The junction had 14 bases not matched to a gene; V was cut back by 2 bases and J by 7 bases. The CDR3, as DNA: TGTGCCAGCAGCTTAAGTTGGGGACAGTCTTCCGTAAATTCACCCCTCCACTTT. This encodes CASSLSWGQSSVNSPLHF.

This chain connects TRBV19 to TRBJ1-5; possible D gene TRBD1, 5 bases. The CDR3 sequence is 14 residues long. The germline V gene has CDR1 LNHDA and CDR2 SQIVND (reference sequence). Deletions cut 3 bases from V and 6 bases from J, with 12 bases between. This chain's CDR3 is CASSIWGERQPQHF. In DNA form, the CDR3 reads TGTGCCAGTAGTATTTGGGGGGAGCGTCAGCCCCAGCATTTT.

Relative to its sample, this clonotype is medium-sized. This chain joins TRBV12-3 or TRBV12-4 and TRBJ1-5, with D perhaps TRBD1 (5 bases). V was pared by 8 bases and J by 3 bases, with 8 bases between. This CDR3 is built from 12 residues. The DNA of the CDR3 is TGTGCCAGCGGGGACCCCAATCAGCCCCAGCATTTT. Its protein is CASGDPNQPQHF.

This clonotype was recorded only once. The chain employs TRBV12-3 or TRBV12-4 and TRBJ2-1; D remains unclear. CDR3 length equals 14 residues. The V end lost 0 bases, the J end lost 4 bases, and 7 bases lay between the germline ends. The CDR3 here is CASSLAPRYNEQFF. The CDR3 DNA sequence: TGTGCCAGCAGTTTAGCCCCCCGTTACAATGAGCAGTTCTTC.

At least ten counts were recorded for this clonotype. This chain joins TRBV7-3 and TRBJ2-3, with 8 bases matching TRBD2. V dropped 2 bases and J dropped 2; count of bases not matched to a gene: 3. CDR3 length equals 15 residues. Germline CDR1 reads SGHTA; CDR2 reads FQGTGA. The CDR3 spells CASSLSGGATDTQYF. The CDR3 DNA sequence: TGTGCCAGCAGCTTATCCGGGGGGGCCACAGATACGCAGTATTTT.

The table lists this clonotype with a few counts. The V call is TRBV7-2, the J call TRBJ1-2, with no clear D. CDR3 length: 18 residues. Germline loops: CDR1 SGHTA, CDR2 FQGNSA. The V gene lost 1 base and the J gene lost 2 bases, with 20 bases spanning the gap. CDR3 region: CASSLGGAAPTVNYGYTF. Here the CDR3 DNA reads TGTGCCAGCAGCTTAGGTGGCGCGGCACCTACCGTCAACTATGGCTACACCTTC.

This clonotype turned up a few times. The V call is TRBV7-8, the J call TRBJ1-3; 9 nucleotides line up with TRBD1. The CDR3 runs 19 residues. CDR1 and CDR2 (germline): SGHVS, FQNEAQ. J was trimmed by 0 bases and V by 4 bases; bases with no gene match: 13. The CDR3 bases are TGTGCCAGCAGCTCCCCGCTTCCGGGACAGGGATTCTCTGGAAACACCATATATTTT. This translates into CASSSPLPGQGFSGNTIYF.

This clonotype showed up many times. The chain employs TRBV7-9 and TRBJ2-1; 11 bases are shared with TRBD1. The V gene's germline CDR1 is SEHNR and CDR2 FQNEAQ (reference sequence). This CDR3 is built from 14 residues. The junction had 4 bases not matched to a gene; V was cut back by 5 bases and J by 7 bases. The CDR3 loop reads CASSPGTGGNEQFF. For the CDR3, the DNA is TGTGCCAGCAGCCCCGGGACAGGGGGGAATGAGCAGTTCTTC.